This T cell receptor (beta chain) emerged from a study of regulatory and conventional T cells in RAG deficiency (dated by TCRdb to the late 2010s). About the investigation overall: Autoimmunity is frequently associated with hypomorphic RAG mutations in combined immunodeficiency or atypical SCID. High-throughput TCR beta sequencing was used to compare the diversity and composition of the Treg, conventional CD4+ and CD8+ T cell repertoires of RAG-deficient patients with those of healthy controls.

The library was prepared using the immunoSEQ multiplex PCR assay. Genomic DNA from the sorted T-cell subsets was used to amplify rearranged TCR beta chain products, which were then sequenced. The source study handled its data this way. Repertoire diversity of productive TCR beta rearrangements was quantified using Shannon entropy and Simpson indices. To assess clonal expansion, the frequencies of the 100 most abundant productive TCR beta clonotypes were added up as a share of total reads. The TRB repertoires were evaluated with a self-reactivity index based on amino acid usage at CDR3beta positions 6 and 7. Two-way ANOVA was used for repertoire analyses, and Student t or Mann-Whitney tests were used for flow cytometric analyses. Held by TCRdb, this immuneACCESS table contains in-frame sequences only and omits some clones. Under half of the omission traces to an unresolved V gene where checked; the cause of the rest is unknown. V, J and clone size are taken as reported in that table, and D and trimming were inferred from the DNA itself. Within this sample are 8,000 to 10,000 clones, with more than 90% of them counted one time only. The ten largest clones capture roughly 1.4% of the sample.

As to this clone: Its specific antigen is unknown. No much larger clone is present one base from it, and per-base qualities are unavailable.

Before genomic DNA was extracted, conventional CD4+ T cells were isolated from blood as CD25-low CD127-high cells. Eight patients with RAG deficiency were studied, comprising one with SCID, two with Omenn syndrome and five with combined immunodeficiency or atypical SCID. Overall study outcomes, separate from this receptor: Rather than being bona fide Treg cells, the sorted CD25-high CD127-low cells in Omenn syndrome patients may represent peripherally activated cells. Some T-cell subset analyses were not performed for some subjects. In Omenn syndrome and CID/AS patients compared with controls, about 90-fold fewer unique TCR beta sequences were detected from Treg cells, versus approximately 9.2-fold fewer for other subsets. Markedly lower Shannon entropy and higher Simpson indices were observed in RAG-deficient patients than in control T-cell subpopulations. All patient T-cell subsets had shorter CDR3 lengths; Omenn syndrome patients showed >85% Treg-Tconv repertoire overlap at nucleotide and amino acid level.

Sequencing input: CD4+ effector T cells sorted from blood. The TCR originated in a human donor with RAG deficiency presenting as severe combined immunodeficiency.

The CDR3 region: CASSQDVGIDYGYTF. The sequenced DNA is TGCGCCAGCAGCCAAGATGTGGGGATCGACTATGGCTACACCTTC. The chain is made from TRBV4-3 and TRBJ1-2; the D gene cannot be resolved reliably. V is pared back by 0 bases and J by 3 bases, with 11 bases lying between the germline termini. CDR1 LGHNA and CDR2 YSLEER are derived from the germline V gene. The CDR3 sequence holds 15 residues, the cysteine and phenylalanine included. Only the CDR3 part of the read is kept: 45 bases, read in frame from the first base.